This TCR beta chain comes out of a study of cytomegalovirus exposure and HLA in healthy donors (dated by TCRdb to the late 2010s). A note on the overall study: An earlier analysis of some 550 of the donors reported approximately 270 Gb of sequence data and approximately 110 million unique TCR beta sequences from approximately 180 million T cells. An early release covering more than 500 HLA-typed donors comprised approximately 290 gigabases of sequencing data and 85 million to 100 million unique TCR sequences. Of the 398 genotyped donors, roughly 80% fell in the genetic ancestry cluster associated with self-reported Caucasian donors. The aim of the study was to test whether cataloging public T cell receptors could identify signatures of past pathogen exposure. Using immunosequencing, the study profiled T cell repertoires from 500 to 800 subjects and related those repertoires to cytomegalovirus serostatus. In addition to the first cohort of around 670 subjects, a separate validation cohort of about 120 different subjects was used. To predict cytomegalovirus infection status, the study brought together high-throughput TCR immunosequencing, statistical association of individual TCRs with disease status, and machine learning. To study patterns of TCR occurrence, a later analysis re-analyzed previously published TCR beta repertoires from 500 to 850 donors and added high-resolution HLA genotyping. Rather than drawing on any new phenotypic data, the later analysis identified candidate immune exposures from TCR beta sequences and the way those sequences occurred across donors. In an earlier analysis of around 540 of the donors, high-throughput TCR beta sequencing was used to judge whether each TCR beta V gene segment behaved as functional or pseudogenic. Donor age, sex, ethnicity and CMV serostatus were compiled together with the repertoire data. A later genetic analysis took genome-wide SNP genotypes for about 65% of the 666 donors and used that subset as a discovery cohort. Every repertoire in the discovery cohort had been generated on one and the same sequencing platform. Both class I and class II loci were covered by HLA typing, at four-digit resolution. Typing coverage varied by locus: about 629-630 donors for A, B, C, DRB1 and DQB1; approximately 560 for DQA1; 606 for DPA1; approximately 490 for DPB1. Roughly 5 DR-DQ haplotypes were handled as single units for association and clustering because linkage in the cohort was strong. Among roughly 400 genotyped donors of the cohort, an average of roughly 230,000 unique TCR beta nucleotide sequences was sequenced per donor, of which approximately 18% were non-productive.

Concerning this clone itself: Its binding antigen is unknown. No much larger clonotype is one base removed from it; base qualities were not supplied.

The cohort was made up of roughly 670 healthy bone marrow donors. Cohort members were all nominally healthy when sampled, although unrecorded immune exposures were likely present. The donor was CMV seropositive and was included in the group of 300 or so seropositive cohort members. Every donor gave a peripheral blood sample, and the peripheral blood mononuclear cells from that sample were used for TCR beta sequencing. The Qiagen DNeasy Blood Extraction Kit was used to extract genomic DNA from the blood cell samples. CDR1 MGHDK and CDR2 SYGVNS are derived from the germline V gene. V is cut by 5 bases and J by 8 bases, and the space between the germline ends is 12 bases. Measured from the cysteine to the phenylalanine, the CDR3 is 13 residues long. Just the 39-base CDR3 DNA is kept, in frame starting at base 1. The library came from the immunoSEQ multiplex PCR assay. For the multiplex PCR, a mixture combining 60 forward primers for TCR Vbeta segments and 13 reverse primers for TCR Jbeta segments was used. A multiplex PCR assay on genomic DNA amplified the CDR3 region of rearranged TCR beta genes. Amplified TCR beta libraries were sequenced as 87-base-pair reads on the Illumina HiSeq System. In the original analysis: A later analysis counted 65 million to 90 million unique TCR beta chains across the 670 or so repertoires, and 9 million to 14 million of these chains were shared by at least two donors. Raw reads were error-corrected and collapsed into unique sequences by a nearest-neighbor algorithm in which closely related sequences were merged to remove PCR and sequencing errors. V, D and J gene segments were assigned by aligning CDR3 sequences to IMGT reference sequences. For a sequence to be retained, at least a six-nucleotide match to both a V gene segment and a J gene segment was required. A rearrangement counted as productive if the CDR3 had no stop codons and remained in frame with V and J, and every other rearrangement counted as non-productive. Following IMGT convention, CDR3 was defined as the stretch from the second conserved V-encoded cysteine to the conserved J-encoded phenylalanine. In an earlier analysis of 500 to 650 of the donors, sequences lacking an unambiguous match to a single V gene segment were excluded. An earlier analysis of 587 of the donors classified V segments as functional when productive rearrangements were above 56.7% and as segregating when the standard deviation between donors was above 5%. A statistical classification framework was developed to diagnose cytomegalovirus status using the catalog of TCR beta chain sequences. In a later analysis, TCR nucleotide sequences were compared against IMGT/GENE-DB human TR gene sequences so that V and J genes could be assigned. A later analysis assigned CDR3 sequences and most-parsimonious VDJ recombination scenarios with the TCRdist pipeline. In a later analysis, each TCR beta chain was defined by its CDR3 amino acid sequence together with its V-gene family, and reads without a unique V-gene family were excluded. A later analysis removed 592 highly shared, low-generation-probability nucleotide sequences to deal with suspected cross-contamination and a sequencing artifact. A later analysis calculated a clonal expansion index for each public chain from normalized within-repertoire ranks of inferred template counts. A later analysis computed generation probabilities with a VDJ recombination model fitted to out-of-frame rearrangements, and checked the results against IGoR. A later analysis scored TCR-TCR, TCR-HLA and TCR-CMV co-occurrence with hypergeometric tests, applying a repertoire-size bias correction to TCR pairs. In a later analysis, false discovery rates were estimated by permuting HLA or CMV assignments 20 times. In a later analysis, co-occurring TCRs were grouped with DBSCAN, and TCRdist sequence similarity was added when clustering was performed within HLA-allele-positive subsets. Repertoires with fewer than 30,000 or more than 120,000 public chains, plus five repertoires with anomalous nucleotide sharing, were excluded from co-occurrence clustering. TCRdb carries this immuneACCESS record with in-frame sequences only. Its versions omit some clonotypes, under half of them owing to an unresolved V gene in the studies checked, with the rest unexplained. V, J and clone size reflect that table, while D and trimming were determined from the DNA. This sample gives around 91,000 clones in total; roughly 78% of them show up just once. Around 4.4% of the sample rests with the top ten.

What the study reported, not specific to this receptor: It was suggested by the authors that the approach could potentially be generalized to other disease states and immunological phenotypes. Compared with equally common non-associated chains, HLA-associated TCR beta chains in a later analysis were more clonally expanded and had lower generation probabilities. In the study, 164 TCR beta chains were listed as associated with cytomegalovirus. In a later analysis, the rate of TCR association differed among HLA loci, with DRB1 alleles having the most associated TCRs and HLA-C alleles having the fewest. A later analysis found that most CMV-associated TCR beta chains appeared HLA-restricted, with HLA associations seemingly driven largely by CMV exposure. Compared with the roughly 600-donor mean, donors in an Asian-associated ancestry cluster had fewer N-insertions in productive TCRs, according to a later genetic analysis. In a later genetic analysis, a missense DCLRE1C variant was associated with V-gene and J-gene trimming of TCR beta chains, and the association was replicated in an independent cohort. Cytomegalovirus status was reported to be diagnosed by the classifier with high specificity and sensitivity in both the original and validation cohorts. Several of the top co-occurrence clusters appeared to be linked to parvovirus B19, influenza, CMV and Epstein-Barr virus, according to a later analysis. Linkage disequilibrium might explain the correlated functional status among segregating V segments, but an unknown experimental factor could not be excluded. At a false discovery rate of 0.05, a later analysis linked about 16,000 TCR beta sequences to specific HLA alleles. A few of the identified cytomegalovirus-associated TCR beta chains were confirmed in vitro to be specific for cytomegalovirus antigens. In this cohort, only TCR beta chains were sequenced, and detectable features were limited by the absence of alpha or paired-chain data. Because the 87-base-pair reads could not distinguish some IMGT-functional V segments, including TRBV6-2 and TRBV6-3, those segments were excluded. A further reported finding was that TCR beta sequences accurately predicted the HLA-A and HLA-B alleles for most subjects in the first cohort. Assigning TCR associations to individual alleles was difficult when HLA alleles, especially DR and DQ, strongly co-occurred. About 15 rarely observed V segments, including chromosome 9 orphons, were excluded from the earlier analysis of about 600 of the donors because counts were too low. The only immune exposure information available for the cohort was CMV serostatus. Presence/absence analyses assumed roughly uniform sequencing depth across donors, an assumption that may not hold. Most TCR sequences were observed very rarely across donors, whereas some public TCRs were present in many individuals. In an earlier analysis of over 550 of the donors, most TCR beta V segments were observed in productive rearrangements about 90% or about 30% of the time, broadly matching IMGT annotations. HLA typing was unavailable for some donors at each locus, so association tests used only the typed subset. The sequencing pipeline was judged likely to have produced a cluster of highly shared sequence variants as a technical artifact.

The sample comprised PBMCs. The sequence was collected from a male donor in good health and CMV-seropositive. The chain couples TRBV25-1 to TRBJ2-2; the D gene is unclear. The sequence in DNA is TGTGCCAGCAGTCTGGGCTCCCGTGGGGAGCTGTTTTTT. The translation is CASSLGSRGELFF.